Listed here are 12 T cell receptor beta chains from one sample, sequenced in a study of OX40 agonist ivuxolimab in advanced cancers. Generated by immunoSEQ multiplex PCR, the TCRdb table keeps only in-frame clones and is missing some. Altogether tens of thousands of clones are present, 83% being singletons, with the ten largest covering 9.5% to 15%. The sequencing used CD4+ or CD8+ T cells sorted from blood, collected in a trial of the OX40 agonist ivuxolimab. Source of these receptors: an adult with an advanced solid tumor such as melanoma, head and neck, liver or kidney cancer.

The gene calls are TRBV4-2 and TRBJ2-6; D might be TRBD1 (6 bases). V shed 0 bases and J shed 3 bases, with 15 bases lying between them. The CDR3 runs to 18 residues. Germline V CDR1 and CDR2: LGHNA, YNFKEQ. The CDR3 nucleotides are TGTGCCAGCAGCCAAGAGACAGGAATCGTTGTTGGGGCCAACGTCCTGACTTTC. This encodes CASSQETGIVVGANVLTF.

V is TRBV5-1 and J is TRBJ1-2; 9 bases fit TRBD1. The CDR3 is 15 amino acids. Losses at the gene ends were 4 bases for V and 8 bases for J; bases not matched to a gene: 12. In germline, CDR1 is SGHRS, CDR2 YFSETQ. The DNA of the CDR3 is TGCGCCAGCAGCGCCTGGGACAGGGAGATAGTAGGCTACACCTTC. Its translation: CASSAWDREIVGYTF.

The chain employs TRBV25-1 and TRBJ1-2; D not certain. The CDR3 length is 11 residues. V lost 4 bases and J 6 bases, leaving 6 bases between the germline ends. The V gene's germline CDR1 is MGHDK and CDR2 SYGVNS. The CDR3: CASSVGNGYTF. For the CDR3, the DNA is TGTGCCAGCAGTGTCGGAAATGGCTACACCTTC.

This clone was seen only once. The V call is TRBV28, the J call TRBJ1-6, with D perhaps matching TRBD1 (6 bases). The CDR3 has 14 residues. The germline V gene encodes CDR1 MDHEN and CDR2 SYDVKM. V lost 6 bases and J lost 7, with 13 bases in between. The CDR3 sequence: CASSQGRMNSPLHF. CDR3 nucleotides: TGTGCCAGCAGCCAGGGGCGGATGAATTCACCCCTCCACTTT.

This chain links TRBV7-2 with TRBJ2-7; D gene ambiguous. V was shortened by 1 base and J by 4 bases, with 14 bases between the two germline ends. This CDR3 spans 15 amino acids. The V gene's germline CDR1 is SGHTA and CDR2 FQGNSA. CDR3 protein: CASSLDDGVWYEQYF. CDR3 nucleotide sequence: TGTGCCAGCAGCTTAGACGATGGGGTATGGTACGAGCAGTACTTC.

The chain recombines TRBV5-1 with TRBJ1-2, with D tentatively TRBD1 (5 bases). Per germline, CDR1 SGHRS and CDR2 YFSETQ. The CDR3 contains 14 residues. Trimming shortened V by 2 bases and J by 3 bases, and 11 bases separated the two germline ends. The CDR3 region is CASSFGGDDYGYTF. CDR3 nucleotides: TGCGCCAGCAGCTTTGGGGGGGACGACTATGGCTACACCTTC.

In its sample, this clone ranks as medium-sized. The chain employs TRBV6-5 and TRBJ1-5; TRBD1 aligns across 7 bases. J was trimmed by 6 bases and V by 7 bases; bases with no gene match: 12. The CDR3 is 15 residues long. Germline CDR1 reads MNHEY; CDR2 reads SVGAGI. The CDR3: CASKRYTGDGQPQHF. The CDR3 DNA reads as TGTGCCAGCAAGAGGTATACAGGGGACGGTCAGCCCCAGCATTTT.

The chain links TRBV7-9 to TRBJ1-3; 10 bases match TRBD1. The CDR3 loop spans 17 amino acids. Germline V gene sequence: CDR1 SEHNR, CDR2 FQNEAQ (reference sequence). With 4 bases clipped from V and 4 bases from J, the junction kept 10 bases outside the gene matches. CDR3 sequence: CASSSGVGQGPGNTIYF. CDR3 bases: TGTGCCAGCAGCTCAGGCGTGGGACAGGGGCCCGGAAACACCATATATTTT.

This clone was seen a few times. This sequence joins TRBV29-1 and TRBJ1-2, with a weak D call TRBD1 (6 bases). V was trimmed by 3 bases and J by 5 bases, leaving 13 bases between them. From germline, CDR1 is SQVTM and CDR2 ANQGSEA. The CDR3 consists of 13 residues. In DNA, the CDR3 is TGCAGCGTTGAGGAACAGGGCGGGTATGGCTACACCTTC. This sequence encodes CSVEEQGGYGYTF.

The chain joins TRBV27 to TRBJ2-6; 8 nucleotides line up with TRBD1. The ends lost 2 bases at V and 0 bases at J; junction bases unmatched: 18. CDR1 is MNHEY, CDR2 SMNVEV, per germline (reference sequence). The CDR3 totals 22 residues. In DNA form, the CDR3 reads TGTGCCAGCAGTTTAAAGATGCGTGTCGCCGGGACAGGCACCTCTGGGGCCAACGTCCTGACTTTC. Protein: CASSLKMRVAGTGTSGANVLTF.

V gene TRBV13 combines with J gene TRBJ2-3; D uncertain. Per germline, CDR1 PRHDT and CDR2 FYEKMQ (reference sequence). The CDR3 sequence is 14 residues long. Trimming pared 5 bases from V and 1 base from J, leaving 10 bases between. The CDR3: CASSPIFGTDTQYF. The CDR3 coding sequence is TGTGCCAGCAGCCCGATTTTCGGCACAGATACGCAGTATTTT.

The chain links TRBV4-2 to TRBJ2-7; maybe TRBD2 (6 bases). This CDR3 comprises 14 residues. V was pared by 3 bases and J by 4 bases, with 13 bases between. Germline V CDR1 and CDR2: LGHNA, YNFKEQ. CDR3 nucleotide sequence: TGTGCCAGCAGCCAGACACGGGGGAATTACGAGCAGTACTTC. Its protein is CASSQTRGNYEQYF.